This T cell receptor beta chain stems from a study of T cell responses to AZD1222 COVID-19 vaccine. Findings of the study overall: The repertoires were collected only after the peak T cell response. Per reports, nearly half of all spike-specific TCRs target regions that are unmutated in variants. Spike-specific TCRs gained breadth and depth after people received two AZD1222 doses.

Trimming took 2 bases from V and 2 from J, leaving 9 bases between them. The CDR3 runs to 14 residues. The germline CDR1 and CDR2 sequences are SGDLS and YYNGEE. Clones were sequenced by immunoSEQ multiplex PCR, and TCRdb holds only the in-frame ones, with some missing. The sample yields over 60,000 clones, roughly 91% seen once. Concerning this clone itself: The antigen is undetermined.

The sequences come from peripheral blood, collected on day 0 of AZD1222 vaccination. The sequence was collected from an adult in good health. The J gene is TRBJ2-3, the V gene TRBV9; D uncertain. Here the CDR3 DNA reads TGTGCCAGCAGCGTCAATGTAGTCACAGATACGCAGTATTTT. It codes for CASSVNVVTDTQYF.